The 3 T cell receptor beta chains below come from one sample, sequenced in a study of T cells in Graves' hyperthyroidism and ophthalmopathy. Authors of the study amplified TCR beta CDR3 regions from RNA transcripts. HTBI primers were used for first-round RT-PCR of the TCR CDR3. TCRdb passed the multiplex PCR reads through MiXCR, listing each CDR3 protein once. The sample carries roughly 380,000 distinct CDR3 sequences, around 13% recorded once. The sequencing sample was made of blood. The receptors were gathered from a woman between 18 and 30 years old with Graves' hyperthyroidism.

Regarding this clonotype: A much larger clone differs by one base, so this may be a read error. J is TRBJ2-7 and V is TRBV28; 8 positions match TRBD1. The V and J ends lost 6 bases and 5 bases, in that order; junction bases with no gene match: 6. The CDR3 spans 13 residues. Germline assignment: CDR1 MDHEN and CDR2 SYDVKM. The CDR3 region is CASRPDRGNEQYF. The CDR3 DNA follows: TGTGCCAGCAGACCCGACAGGGGCAACGAGCAGTACTTC. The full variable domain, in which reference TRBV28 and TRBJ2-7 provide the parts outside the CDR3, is DVKVTQSSRYLVKRTGEKVFLECVQDMDHENMFWYRQDPGLGLRLIYFSYDVKMKEKGDIPEGYSVSREKKERFSLILESASTNQTSMYLCASRPDRGNEQYFGPGTRLTVT.

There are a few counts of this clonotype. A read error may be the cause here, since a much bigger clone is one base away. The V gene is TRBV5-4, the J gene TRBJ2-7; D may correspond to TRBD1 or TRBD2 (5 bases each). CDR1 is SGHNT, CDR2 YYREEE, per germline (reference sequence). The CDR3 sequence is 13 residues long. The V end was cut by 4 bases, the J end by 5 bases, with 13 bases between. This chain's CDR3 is CASSLAGTDEQYF. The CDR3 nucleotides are TGTGCCAGCAGCCTGGCAGGGACCGACGAGCAGTACTTC. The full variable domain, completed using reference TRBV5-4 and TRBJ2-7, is ETGVTQSPTHLIKTRGQQVTLRCSSQSGHNTVSWYQQALGQGPQFIFQYYREEENGRGNFPPRFSGLQFPNYSSELNVNALELDDSALYLCASSLAGTDEQYFGPGTRLTVT.

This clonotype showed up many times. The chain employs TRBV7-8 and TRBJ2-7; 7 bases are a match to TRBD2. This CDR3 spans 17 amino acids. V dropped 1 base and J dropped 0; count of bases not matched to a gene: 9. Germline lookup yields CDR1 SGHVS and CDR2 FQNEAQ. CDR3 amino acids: CASSLVGSSGASYEQYF. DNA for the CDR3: TGTGCCAGCAGCTTAGTCGGCTCTAGCGGAGCCTCCTACGAGCAGTACTTC.